The 27 T cell receptor beta chains in this list originate from one sample, sequenced in a study of T cells in women clearing cervical HPV infection. The method was immunoSEQ multiplex PCR; TCRdb's version includes in-frame clones alone and lacks a portion of them. This sample carries 34,000 or so clones, with 4.3% going to the ten biggest clones. Sequenced input: blood buffy coat. The receptor source for this set is a woman aged 18-69 years with a cervical HPV16 infection that either progressed to CIN3+ or cleared (not recorded which).

As concerns this clone: The read ends 3 residues shy of where the CDR3 ends; the end is completed using the germline J gene. The gene calls are TRBV19 and TRBJ2-3, with 7 positions matching TRBD1. The CDR3 length is 12 residues. The germline gives CDR1 LNHDA, CDR2 SQIVND (reference sequence). The part of the CDR3 DNA that was read is TGTGCCAGTAAGACAGGGCGACAGCCG. Its translation: CASKTGRQP. Given in full, the CDR3 is CASKTGRQPQYF.

A word on this clone: The read halts 3 residues ahead of the CDR3 end, with the missing end drawn from the germline J gene. The gene calls are TRBV5-1 and TRBJ1-3; 7 bases are shared with TRBD1. V shed 4 bases, J shed 4 bases, and the junction held 11 bases outside the gene matches. This CDR3 spans 16 amino acids. Germline V lookup: CDR1 SGHRS, CDR2 YFSETQ. Partial CDR3 DNA: TGCGCCAGCAGCCCGACCTACAGGGGTGTCGGAAACACC. This translates into CASSPTYRGVGNT. The entire CDR3 reads CASSPTYRGVGNTIYF.

Note on this clone: The read finishes 3 residues shy of the CDR3 end, and the germline J gene is used to complete it. The chain uses TRBV30 and TRBJ1-4; 8 bases map to TRBD1. The CDR3 is 14 amino acids. Germline V CDR1 and CDR2: GTSNPN, SVGIG (reference sequence). The CDR3: CAWSVRQGNSPLFF. The CDR3 DNA, read in part, is TGTGCCTGGAGTGTGAGACAGGGGAATTCACCA.

As to this clone: The read ends 3 residues shy of where the CDR3 ends; the end is completed using the germline J gene. The rearrangement uses TRBV7-2 and TRBJ1-5; D is uncertain. From germline, CDR1 is SGHTA and CDR2 FQGNSA. V lost 2 bases to trimming and J lost 6 bases, with 8 bases between them. The CDR3 contains 13 residues. The CDR3 protein is CASSLYRAQPQHF. CDR3 DNA, as far as it was read: TGTGCCAGCAGCTTATATAGGGCTCAGCCC.

A note on this clone: The missing CDR3 end, 3 residues past where the read stops, is filled in from the germline J gene. The chain is built from TRBV19 and TRBJ1-2, with TRBD1 matching 7 bases. CDR1 is LNHDA, CDR2 SQIVND, per germline (reference sequence). There are 12 residues in the CDR3. The CDR3 region is CASSITGEDYTF. The CDR3 bases that were read are TGTGCCAGTAGCATTACAGGGGAGGAC.

As to this clone: The CDR3 goes on 3 residues after the read ends, and that part is filled in from the germline J gene. J is TRBJ1-1 and V is TRBV5-4; the match to TRBD1 covers 7 bases. Germline CDR1 SGHNT, CDR2 YYREEE (reference sequence). The CDR3 sequence is 13 residues long. With 3 bases clipped from V and 3 bases from J, the junction kept 2 bases outside the gene matches. The sequenced CDR3 bases are TGTGCCAGCAGCTGGGACAGATACACTGAA. Amino acid sequence: CASSWDRYTE. The whole CDR3 reads CASSWDRYTEAFF.

In the case of this clone: The read terminates 3 residues before the CDR3 end, so the remaining end is supplied by the germline J gene. J is TRBJ2-5 and V is TRBV20-1, with 12 bases matching TRBD2. This CDR3 has 14 amino acids. CDR1 is DFQATT and CDR2 is SNEGSKA in the germline V gene (reference sequence). The V gene end was trimmed by 5 bases and the J gene end by 4 bases; junction bases not matched to a gene: 5. CDR3 in amino acids: CSAQTSGRTETQYF. The DNA read from the CDR3 is TGCAGTGCTCAGACTAGCGGGAGAACAGAGACC.

Comments on this clone: From the germline J gene comes the end of the CDR3, since the read stops 3 residues before it. V usage is TRBV19 and J usage is TRBJ2-1; 8 bases are a match to TRBD2. The CDR3 has 15 residues. The J segment lost 4 bases and the V segment lost 1 base, leaving 3 bases of the junction unmatched. The germline CDR1 and CDR2 sequences are LNHDA and SQIVND (reference sequence). The CDR3 bases that were read are TGTGCCAGTAGTATAGGACGGGGGGGATACAATGAG. Its translation: CASSIGRGGYNE. The entire CDR3 is CASSIGRGGYNEQFF. The whole variable domain, filled in from reference TRBV19 and TRBJ2-1, reads DGGITQSPKYLFRKEGQNVTLSCEQNLNHDAMYWYRQDPGQGLRLIYYSQIVNDFQKGDIAEGYSVSREKKESFPLTVTSAQKNPTAFYLCASSIGRGGYNEQFFGPGTRLTVL.

A note on this clone: The read terminates 3 residues ahead of where the CDR3 ends, so the germline J gene completes it. The gene calls are TRBV10-3 and TRBJ2-7, with 11 bases matching TRBD2. Germline-derived CDR1 and CDR2 are ENHRY and SYGVKD. The CDR3 consists of 14 residues. V lost 9 bases and J lost 0; bases outside the gene matches: 4. The CDR3 is CAMSTSGNSYEQYF. Partial CDR3 DNA: TGTGCCATGTCGACTAGCGGGAACTCCTACGAG.

A remark on this clone: The read ends 3 residues early relative to the CDR3; the germline J gene fills the gap. This chain uses TRBV6-1 with TRBJ1-1; 8 bases are shared with TRBD1. J lost 2 bases, V lost 4 bases, and 6 bases had no gene match. This CDR3 contains 15 residues. CDR1 MNHNS and CDR2 SASEGT come from the germline V gene. CDR3 in amino acids: CASSGQGARNTEAFF. The covered CDR3 bases are TGTGCCAGCAGTGGGCAGGGGGCTAGAAACACTGAA.

A word on this clone: The CDR3 extends 3 residues past the end of the read, so its final part is completed from the germline J gene. The chain combines TRBV30 with TRBJ1-2; D possibly corresponds to TRBD1 (5 bases). Germline V gives CDR1 GTSNPN, CDR2 SVGIG (reference sequence). The CDR3 is made up of 14 amino acids. CDR3 DNA (partial): TGTGCCTGGAGTGCTGGACTAGCGGGGGGTGAC. It codes for CAWSAGLAGGD. The full CDR3 protein is CAWSAGLAGGDYTF.

For this clone: The DNA ends 3 residues before the CDR3 does, and the rest of the CDR3 is filled in from the germline J gene. The genes are TRBV11-2 and TRBJ1-3, with D uncertain. The germline V gene encodes CDR1 SGHAT and CDR2 FQNNGV. The CDR3 runs to 15 residues. The germline V and J ends were trimmed by 2 bases and 0 bases, with 8 bases remaining between them. The CDR3 spells CASSLIRYSGNTIYF. Incomplete CDR3 DNA: TGTGCCAGCAGCTTAATCCGGTACTCTGGAAACACC.

Comment on this clone: The CDR3 end is not reached by the read, which stops 3 residues before it; the germline J gene fills it in. The V and J genes are TRBV7-2 and TRBJ1-1, with TRBD1 as a possible D gene (5 bases). The CDR3 sequence is 14 residues long. Germline values: CDR1 SGHTA, CDR2 FQGNSA. V shed 2 bases and J shed 4 bases, with 11 bases lying between them. The CDR3 reads CASSLFREGTEAFF. The sequenced part of the CDR3 DNA is TGTGCCAGCAGCTTATTCAGGGAGGGCACTGAA.

About this clone itself: The sequenced fragment ends 3 residues before the CDR3 boundary, so the rest is inferred from the germline J gene. The chain has TRBV5-4 and TRBJ2-1; the match to TRBD2 covers 12 bases. CDR3 length equals 16 residues. Germline loops: CDR1 SGHNT, CDR2 YYREEE (reference sequence). J was trimmed by 6 bases and V by 4 bases; bases with no gene match: 8. The sequenced part of the CDR3 DNA is TGTGCCAGCAGCGTGGTGTCTAGCGGGAGGGCCAATGAG. Translation gives CASSVVSSGRANE. In full, the CDR3 is CASSVVSSGRANEQFF.

The CDR3 spells CSVAPTSGGLSYEQYF. The CDR3 bases that were read are TGCAGCGTTGCCCCGACTAGCGGGGGCCTTTCCTACGAG. V usage is TRBV29-1 and J usage is TRBJ2-7; TRBD2 aligns across 12 bases. Read data end 3 residues before the CDR3 end; the end is taken from the germline J gene. With V trimmed by 4 bases and J by 1 base, 8 bases remained unmatched. The CDR3 length is 16 residues. Germline CDR1 is SQVTM and CDR2 is ANQGSEA.

CDR3 loop: CASSERLGSGYTF. The CDR3 bases that were read are TGTGCCAGCAGTGAAAGACTTGGAAGTGGC. The chain carries TRBV6-1 and TRBJ1-2; no definite D call. Coverage ceases 3 residues before the CDR3 finishes, and the germline J gene fills in the end. The CDR3 runs to 13 residues. V was clipped by 2 bases and J by 7 bases, with 11 bases between them. CDR1 is MNHNS, CDR2 SASEGT, per germline.

Remarks on this clone: The read stops 3 residues short of the end of the CDR3; the missing end is completed from the germline J gene. The rearrangement links TRBV18 to TRBJ2-4; 9 nucleotides align to TRBD1. CDR1 is KGHSH and CDR2 is LQKENI in the germline V gene. This CDR3 is built from 15 residues. This CDR3 is CASSPSQDRGRGQYF. CDR3 DNA, as far as it was read: TGTGCCAGCTCACCTTCTCAGGACAGGGGCAGGGGT.

In the case of this clone: The sequence runs out 3 residues before the end of the CDR3; the remainder is reconstructed from the germline J gene. The chain recombines TRBV20-1 with TRBJ2-1; a weak D match, TRBD2 (6 bases). CDR3 size: 15 residues. Trimming left V 0 bases short and J 4 bases short, with 13 bases between. Germline assignment: CDR1 DFQATT and CDR2 SNEGSKA (reference sequence). The CDR3 is CSARESSAKYNEQFF. Incomplete CDR3 DNA: TGCAGTGCTAGAGAATCTAGCGCGAAATACAATGAG.

Concerning this clone itself: The read gets to within 3 residues of the CDR3 end, and the germline J gene fills in the rest. V gene TRBV2 combines with J gene TRBJ1-2; 9 nucleotides match TRBD1. Germline-derived CDR1 and CDR2 are SNHLY and FYNNEI. CDR3 length: 15 residues. This CDR3 reads CASRAGTGWVVDYTF. Partial CDR3 DNA: TGTGCCAGCAGGGCCGGGACAGGGTGGGTGGTCGAC. The entire variable domain, with the rest obtained from reference TRBV2 and TRBJ1-2, is as follows: EPEVTQTPSHQVTQMGQEVILRCVPISNHLYFYWYRQILGQKVEFLVSFYNNEISEKSEIFDDQFSVERPDGSNFTLKIRSTKLEDSAMYFCASRAGTGWVVDYTFGSGTRLTVV.

About this clone: The CDR3 extends 3 residues past the end of the read, so its final part is completed from the germline J gene. The chain couples TRBV20-1 to TRBJ2-3; 10 nucleotides agree with TRBD2. Germline V CDR1 and CDR2: DFQATT, SNEGSKA (reference sequence). There are 16 residues in the CDR3. This chain's CDR3 is CSARDARTSGTGTQYF. Incomplete CDR3 DNA: TGCAGTGCTAGAGATGCTCGGACTAGCGGTACAGGGACG.

Comments on this clone: Read coverage stops 3 residues before the CDR3 terminus; the germline J gene supplies the remainder. V is TRBV6-1 and J is TRBJ2-4; D gene uncertain. The CDR3 extends over 14 amino acids. The V gene's germline CDR1 is MNHNS and CDR2 SASEGT. The part of the CDR3 DNA that was read is TGTGCCAGCAGTGAAGCAGGAACTAACTATGGT. Residues: CASSEAGTNYG. The full CDR3 sequence reads CASSEAGTNYGQYF.

With regard to this clone: The sequenced fragment ends 3 residues before the CDR3 boundary, so the rest is inferred from the germline J gene. The sample carries other DNA sequences with the same CDR3. The chain uses TRBV20-1 and TRBJ2-2; TRBD2 matches 15 bases. The CDR3 has 18 residues. The V segment lost 3 bases and the J segment 1 base; nucleotides outside the gene matches: 6. Germline CDR1 DFQATT, CDR2 SNEGSKA (reference sequence). CDR3: CSARGGTSGRLNTGELFF. The DNA read from the CDR3 is TGCAGTGCTAGGGGGGGGACTAGCGGGAGGTTGAACACCGGGGAG.

About this clone: Coverage ceases 3 residues before the CDR3 finishes, and the germline J gene fills in the end. The chain links TRBV7-9 to TRBJ2-7; 11 bases map to TRBD2. Germline V gives CDR1 SEHNR, CDR2 FQNEAQ (reference sequence). V lost 8 bases to trimming and J lost 5 bases; unmatched junction nucleotides: 5. CDR3 length: 13 residues. Incomplete CDR3 DNA: TGTGCCAGCCGAGCTAGCGGGGGGAACGAG. Translated, it gives CASRASGGNE. The CDR3, in full, reads CASRASGGNEQYF.

The CDR3 sequence is CASSLGGAGYEQYF. The sequenced CDR3 bases are TGTGCCAGCAGCTTAGGGGGAGCTGGCTACGAG. The chain links TRBV5-6 to TRBJ2-7, with D possibly TRBD1 on 6 matching bases. The CDR3 end falls 3 residues outside the read, so it is completed with the germline J gene. Germline V gives CDR1 SGHDT, CDR2 YYEEEE. CDR3 length: 14 amino acids. Trimming shortened V by 2 bases and J by 3 bases, and 12 bases separated the two germline ends.

As concerns this clone: The read comes to an end 3 residues before the CDR3 does, leaving the germline J gene to fill in the end. The V and J genes are TRBV7-6 and TRBJ2-2; TRBD1 aligns across 8 bases. Trimming removed 5 bases from V and 4 bases from J; junction bases left unmatched: 12. The CDR3 consists of 17 residues. Germline CDR1 SGHVS, CDR2 FNYEAQ. The chain's CDR3 is CASSRNTGGSATGELFF. CDR3 DNA (partial): TGTGCCAGCAGCCGAAATACAGGGGGTTCTGCCACCGGGGAG.

Comment on this clone: Read sequence stops 3 residues before the CDR3 end, and the germline J gene provides the missing end. The chain combines TRBV30 with TRBJ2-2; maybe TRBD1 (7 bases). Germline V gives CDR1 GTSNPN, CDR2 SVGIG (reference sequence). The CDR3 runs 12 residues. This chain's CDR3 is CAWHRGGEKLFF. The covered CDR3 bases are TGTGCCTGGCACAGGGGAGGCGAAAAG. The full variable domain, completed using reference TRBV30 and TRBJ2-2, is SQTIHQWPATLVQPVGSPLSLECTVEGTSNPNLYWYRQAAGRGLQLLFYSVGIGQISSEVPQNLSASRPQDRQFILSSKKLLLSDSGFYLCAWHRGGEKLFFGEGSRLTVL.

For this clone: The read falls 3 residues short of the CDR3 end, and the missing part is taken from the germline J gene. This chain connects TRBV30 to TRBJ1-5, with D uncertain. Per the germline V gene, CDR1 is GTSNPN and CDR2 is SVGIG (reference sequence). V was pared by 3 bases and J by 2 bases, with 17 bases between. The CDR3 is 16 residues long. The sequenced CDR3 bases are TGTGCCTGGAGCCTCTCAGGAGGCGCAGGCAATCAGCCC. Amino acid sequence: CAWSLSGGAGNQP. The entire CDR3 sequence reads CAWSLSGGAGNQPQHF.